This TCR beta chain was profiled in a study of blood T cell repertoires in COVID-19. Study as a whole: Samples representing acute and convalescent COVID-19 were sourced from the United States, Italy and Spain.

Per the original methods: Amplification from reference gene primers served as the basis for estimated nucleated cell counts. Sequenced by immunoSEQ multiplex PCR; TCRdb stores in-frame clones only, minus some. The V and J calls and clone size were taken over from that table, and D and trimming were inferred from the DNA. The table shows approximately 490,000 clones, with about 90% occurring only once. CDR1 and CDR2 (germline): SGDLS, YYNGEE. The germline V and J ends were trimmed by 6 bases and 5 bases, with 14 bases remaining between them. CDR3 length: 13 amino acids. The sequencing input was PBMCs or T cells enriched from blood (not recorded which). This sequence joins TRBV9 and TRBJ2-5; maybe TRBD1 (5 bases). This receptor was obtained from a woman under 30 who had recovered from COVID-19. CDR3 region: CASTRASGETQYF. The CDR3 region has the DNA TGTGCCAGCACCAGGGCCTCTGGGGAGACCCAGTACTTC. Variable domain in full (rest from reference TRBV9 and TRBJ2-5): DSGVTQTPKHLITATGQRVTLRCSPRSGDLSVYWYQQSLDQGLQFLIQYYNGEERAKGNILERFSAQQFPDLHSELNLSSLELGDSALYFCASTRASGETQYFGPGTRLLVL.